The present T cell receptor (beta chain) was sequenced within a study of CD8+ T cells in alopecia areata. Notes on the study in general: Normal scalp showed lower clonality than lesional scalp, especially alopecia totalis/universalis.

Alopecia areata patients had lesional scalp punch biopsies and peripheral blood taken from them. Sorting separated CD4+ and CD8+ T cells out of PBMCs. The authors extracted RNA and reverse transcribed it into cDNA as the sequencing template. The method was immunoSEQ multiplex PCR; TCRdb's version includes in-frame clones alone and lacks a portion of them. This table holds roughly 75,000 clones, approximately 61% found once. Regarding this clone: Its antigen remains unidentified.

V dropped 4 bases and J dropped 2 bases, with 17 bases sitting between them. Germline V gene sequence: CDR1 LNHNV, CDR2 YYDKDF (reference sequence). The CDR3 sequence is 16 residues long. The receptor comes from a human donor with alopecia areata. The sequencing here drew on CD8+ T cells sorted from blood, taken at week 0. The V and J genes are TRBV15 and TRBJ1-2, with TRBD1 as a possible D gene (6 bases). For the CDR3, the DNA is TGTGCCACCAGCACCCAGAGAGGGGGATCCAACTATGGCTACACCTTC. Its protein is CATSTQRGGSNYGYTF. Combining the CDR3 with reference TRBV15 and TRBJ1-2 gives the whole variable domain DAMVIQNPRYQVTQFGKPVTLSCSQTLNHNVMYWYQQKSSQAPKLLFHYYDKDFNNEADTPDNFQSRRPNTSFCFLDIRSPGLGDTAMYLCATSTQRGGSNYGYTFGSGTRLTVV.